These 3 T cell receptor beta chains share one sample of origin, sequenced in a study of cytomegalovirus exposure and HLA in healthy donors (dated by TCRdb to the late 2010s). Libraries were constructed by the immunoSEQ multiplex PCR assay. A mixture of 60 forward primers for TCR Vbeta segments and 13 reverse primers for TCR Jbeta segments was used in the multiplex PCR. Drawn from immuneACCESS, this table holds only the in-frame rearrangements with V and J called that TCRdb kept. Clones are partly lost; checked studies trace under half to an unresolved V gene and leave the rest unexplained. A total of about 160,000 clones appear in this sample, about four fifths of them only once. The ten largest clones take up about 10% of the sample. Sequenced sample: PBMCs. All receptors come from a man aged 45 to 65 in good health and CMV-seropositive.

The J gene is TRBJ2-2, the V gene TRBV5-1; 8 positions agree with TRBD2. V gave up 4 bases and J gave up 3 bases; unmatched junction bases: 11. Germline lookup yields CDR1 SGHRS and CDR2 YFSETQ. CDR3 length: 17 amino acids. The CDR3 DNA reads as TGCGCCAGCAGCACCTCGGGGGGGCTAGTGGACACCGGGGAGCTGTTTTTT. Translating it yields CASSTSGGLVDTGELFF.

A single count supports this clone. This chain links TRBV19 with TRBJ1-5; maybe TRBD1 (5 bases). V was shortened by 3 bases and J by 3 bases, with 15 bases between the two germline ends. This CDR3 is 16 amino acids long. The germline V gene encodes CDR1 LNHDA and CDR2 SQIVND (reference sequence). Written as DNA, the CDR3 is TGTGCCAGTAGTATTCGGGGGGAGGGGAACAATCAGCCCCAGCATTTT. Translation gives CASSIRGEGNNQPQHF.

For the CDR3, the DNA is TGTGCCAGCACCCACAGGGATTCTCGCGGGGGCCAGTTCTTC. Amino acid sequence: CASTHRDSRGGQFF. This chain links TRBV6-1 with TRBJ2-1, with D maybe TRBD2 (7 bases). The germline V gene has CDR1 MNHNS and CDR2 SASEGT. The germline V and J ends were trimmed by 7 bases and 13 bases, with 23 bases remaining between them. This CDR3 region has 14 residues.